The 5 T cell receptor beta chains listed next were all sequenced from one sample in a study of blood T cells in healthy people across ages. The second PCR ran roughly 6 to 11 cycles with a sample-barcoded 5' primer and J-beta primers. A single record per CDR3 protein comes from TCRdb applying MiXCR to the 5' RACE reads. Of 750,000 to 950,000 distinct CDR3 sequences detected, about a quarter appear once; the ten largest clones hold around 3%. The same sample was also studied in work on T cells of mothers and their children.

Sequencing used blood. These receptors originate from a boy aged 5-17 years in good health.

As concerns this clonotype: Because the CDR3 is missing its conserved closing phenylalanine or tryptophan, this is likely a read error. The chain carries TRBV6-5 and TRBJ2-5; TRBD2 agrees at 7 bases. Near its end, the DNA agrees better with TRBJ2-7, so the J call may be wrong. The CDR3 covers 15 residues. CDR1 and CDR2 (germline): MNHEY, SVGAGI. The CDR3 spells CASSYGGELTYEQYL. The CDR3 region has the DNA TGTGCCAGCAGTTACGGGGGGGAACTAACCTACGAGCAGTACCTC.

This clonotype showed up just a few times. The CDR3 is CASSLMAGGQDTQYF. CDR3 coding DNA: TGTGCCAGCAGCTTAATGGCGGGGGGGCAAGATACGCAGTATTTT. The gene calls are TRBV7-3 and TRBJ2-3; 9 bases align to TRBD2. V lost 1 base and J lost 5; bases outside the gene matches: 4. The germline gives CDR1 SGHTA, CDR2 FQGTGA. The CDR3 covers 15 residues.

This clonotype was seen a handful of times. The chain is built from TRBV20-1 and TRBJ2-5; D gene ambiguous. Trimming shortened V by 3 bases and J by 10 bases, and 18 bases separated the two germline ends. The CDR3 has 13 amino acids. The V gene's germline CDR1 is DFQATT and CDR2 SNEGSKA (reference sequence). The CDR3, as DNA: TGCAGTGCTAGTCTCGCCTCGGAAAGGAACCAGTACTTC. Translating gives CSASLASERNQYF.

This clonotype appeared a few times. This chain connects TRBV28 to TRBJ2-7; 9 nucleotides agree with TRBD2. Germline CDR1 is MDHEN and CDR2 is SYDVKM. The CDR3 has 15 amino acids. V shed 6 bases and J 4 bases; nucleotides not matched to a gene: 10. The CDR3 region is CASSRRSGGFYEQYF. The CDR3 DNA reads TGTGCCAGCAGCCGGAGGAGCGGGGGGTTTTACGAGCAGTACTTC.

This chain uses TRBV29-1 with TRBJ1-2; TRBD1 is a possible D gene (5 bases). Germline V gene sequence: CDR1 SQVTM, CDR2 ANQGSEA. The CDR3 has 12 residues. The germline V and J ends were trimmed by 3 bases and 7 bases, with 12 bases remaining between them. CDR3 protein: CSVERQGGGYTF. DNA of the CDR3: TGCAGCGTTGAGCGTCAGGGAGGTGGCTACACCTTC.